What follows are 14 T cell receptor beta chains derived from one specimen sequenced in a study of T-cell reconstitution after alpha-beta-depleted transplantation in children. Unique molecular identifiers were built into the TCRbeta library. In TCRdb, the PCR reads were re-called with MiXCR into one record per CDR3 protein. The sample carries approximately 44,000 distinct CDR3 sequences, roughly 5% recorded once. The sequencing used PBMCs, mostly from graft donor cells, collected 60 days after TCRalphabeta/CD19-depleted stem cell transplant. These receptors were collected from a female patient aged 2 to 10 who had a stem cell transplant for aplastic anemia, so the T cells may come from the graft donor.

This clonotype was seen at least ten times. J is TRBJ1-5 and V is TRBV20-1, with TRBD1 identical over 8 bases. This CDR3 has 12 residues. The germline CDR1 and CDR2 sequences are DFQATT and SNEGSKA (reference sequence). Trimming removed 4 bases from V and 9 bases from J; junction bases left unmatched: 5. The CDR3 spells CSAKQGDRPQHF. The CDR3 DNA follows: TGCAGTGCTAAACAGGGGGATCGGCCCCAGCATTTT.

This clonotype was counted only a few times. The rearrangement joins TRBV11-2 to TRBJ2-2; no firm D call. The germline CDR1 and CDR2 sequences are SGHAT and FQNNGV. This CDR3 has 15 amino acids. The V end lost 0 bases, the J end lost 6 bases, and 11 bases lay between the germline ends. The CDR3 nucleotides are TGTGCCAGCAGCTTAGAACTAAGGGTTCCCGGGGAGCTGTTTTTT. It specifies CASSLELRVPGELFF.

Sample share makes this clonotype medium-sized. The chain combines TRBV5-6 with TRBJ2-5; no clear D. In germline, CDR1 is SGHDT, CDR2 YYEEEE. The CDR3 loop spans 12 amino acids. Trimming took off 1 base at V and 4 bases at J, with 5 bases between the two ends. CDR3: CASSLSRETQYF. DNA of the CDR3: TGTGCCAGCAGCTTGTCCAGAGAGACCCAGTACTTC.

This clonotype was recorded at least ten times. The chain links TRBV4-1 to TRBJ2-3, with D unclear. Germline V gene sequence: CDR1 MGHRA, CDR2 YSYEKL. The CDR3 runs to 14 residues. V dropped 2 bases and J dropped 7 bases, with 13 bases sitting between them. CDR3: CASSQSITPNTQYF. Written as DNA, the CDR3 is TGCGCCAGCAGCCAATCGATAACACCAAATACGCAGTATTTT.

The chain combines TRBV6-1 with TRBJ1-3, with 9 bases matching TRBD1. J was trimmed by 2 bases and V by 5 bases; bases with no gene match: 4. CDR3 length: 15 amino acids. Germline CDR1 and CDR2: MNHNS and SASEGT. CDR3 sequence (DNA): TGTGCCAGCAGTCTACAGGGGGCAGCTGGAAACACCATATATTTT. Translating gives CASSLQGAAGNTIYF.

The sample holds many counts of this clonotype. The CDR3 DNA reads as TGTGCCAGCAGCTTCGGCGGGGGGAACACCGGGGAGCTGTTTTTT. Its translation is CASSFGGGNTGELFF. J is TRBJ2-2 and V is TRBV7-6, with 7 bases aligning to TRBD2. This CDR3 has 15 amino acids. V shed 3 bases and J 1 base; nucleotides not matched to a gene: 2. Germline CDR1 and CDR2: SGHVS and FNYEAQ.

This clonotype was counted ten times or more. This rearrangement joins TRBV7-2 to TRBJ2-7, with D maybe TRBD2 (6 bases). Trimming stripped 2 bases from V and 9 bases from J, with 20 bases between. The CDR3 loop spans 15 amino acids. Germline CDR1 and CDR2: SGHTA and FQGNSA. CDR3 loop: CASSLTAGRPPRQYF. The CDR3 DNA follows: TGTGCCAGCAGCTTAACGGCGGGGCGCCCCCCCAGGCAGTACTTC.

This clonotype was recorded at least ten times. J is TRBJ2-1 and V is TRBV18, with D perhaps matching TRBD2 (6 bases). Deletions cut 8 bases from V and 4 bases from J, with 9 bases between. Germline V gene data show CDR1 as KGHSH and CDR2 as LQKENI. The CDR3 contains 12 residues. The CDR3 nucleotides are TGTGCCAGCGCCCGGGAGTACAATGAGCAGTTCTTC. Protein product: CASAREYNEQFF.

This clonotype was recorded at least ten times. V gene TRBV20-1 combines with J gene TRBJ2-5; D may correspond to TRBD1 or TRBD2 (6 bases each). Per the germline V gene, CDR1 is DFQATT and CDR2 is SNEGSKA (reference sequence). V lost 3 bases and J 5 bases, leaving 16 bases between the germline ends. This CDR3 has 14 residues. CDR3 DNA sequence: TGCAGTGCTAGTCCGGGGGCGAACGGGGAGACCCAGTACTTC. It is translated as CSASPGANGETQYF.

V gene TRBV5-1 combines with J gene TRBJ2-5; no firm D call. Germline V lookup: CDR1 SGHRS, CDR2 YFSETQ. The germline V and J ends were trimmed by 3 bases and 5 bases, with 11 bases remaining between them. The CDR3 is 13 amino acids. This CDR3 is CASSYSLWETQYF. CDR3 nucleotide sequence: TGCGCCAGCAGCTATTCGCTTTGGGAGACCCAGTACTTC.

This clonotype was counted many times. The rearrangement joins TRBV13 to TRBJ1-3, with TRBD1 matching over 10 bases. The CDR3 is 16 residues long. J gave up 3 bases and V 5 bases, and 7 bases lay outside the gene matches. Germline V gene data show CDR1 as PRHDT and CDR2 as FYEKMQ (reference sequence). DNA for the CDR3: TGTGCCAGCAGCCCATGGACAGGGGGAAGTGGAAACACCATATATTTT. Translating it yields CASSPWTGGSGNTIYF.

This clonotype was seen many times. The conserved phenylalanine or tryptophan is not found at the CDR3 terminus, so this likely reflects a read error. Because the CDR3's place on the DNA is in doubt, the DNA is left out and the CDR3 is given as listed by TCRdb. The rearrangement joins TRBV5-6 to TRBJ2-1; the table's D call of TRBD1 was not tested on the DNA. Looked up from germline, CDR1 is SGHDT and CDR2 is YYEEEE. The CDR3 spans 14 amino acids, including both terminal residues. The CDR3 loop reads CASSLKRRRGRKGL.

In its sample, this clonotype was seen many times. The CDR3: CASSQRLGTGTYEQYF. The CDR3 region has the DNA TGTGCCAGCAGCCAAAGGTTAGGGACAGGAACGTACGAGCAGTACTTC. The chain recombines TRBV7-8 with TRBJ2-7, with 8 bases fitting TRBD1. The germline V gene has CDR1 SGHVS and CDR2 FQNEAQ. With V trimmed by 5 bases and J by 4 bases, 13 bases remained unmatched. CDR3 size: 16 residues.

This clonotype was counted only a few times. The J gene is TRBJ1-5, the V gene TRBV19; 7 bases agree with TRBD1. J lost 3 bases, V lost 6 bases, and 5 bases had no gene match. Germline lookup yields CDR1 LNHDA and CDR2 SQIVND (reference sequence). The CDR3 is 14 amino acids. The DNA of the CDR3 is TGTGCCAGTAGAGGGGGACAGTTCAATCAGCCCCAGCATTTT. As protein: CASRGGQFNQPQHF.